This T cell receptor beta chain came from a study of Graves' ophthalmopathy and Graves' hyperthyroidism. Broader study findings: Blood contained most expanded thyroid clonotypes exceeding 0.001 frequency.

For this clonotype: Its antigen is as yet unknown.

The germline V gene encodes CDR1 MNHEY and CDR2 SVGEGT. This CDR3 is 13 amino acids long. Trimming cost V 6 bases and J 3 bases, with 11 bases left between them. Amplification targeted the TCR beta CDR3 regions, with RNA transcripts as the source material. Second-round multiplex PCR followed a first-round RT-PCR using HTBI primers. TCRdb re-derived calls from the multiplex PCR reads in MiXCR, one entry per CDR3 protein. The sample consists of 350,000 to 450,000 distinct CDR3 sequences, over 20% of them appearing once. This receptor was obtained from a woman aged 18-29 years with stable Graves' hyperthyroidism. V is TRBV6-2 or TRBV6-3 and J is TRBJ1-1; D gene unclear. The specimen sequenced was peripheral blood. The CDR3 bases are TGTGCCAGCAGCCCCACCAGATACACTGAAGCTTTCTTT. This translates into CASSPTRYTEAFF.